This T cell receptor beta chain was sequenced during a study of blood T cell repertoires in COVID-19. Germline loops: CDR1 LNHDA, CDR2 SQIVND (reference sequence). Trimming removed 7 bases from V and 2 bases from J, with 17 bases in between. The CDR3 length is 15 residues. Profiled with immunoSEQ multiplex PCR; TCRdb holds only in-frame clones, not every one. The repertoire holds about 50,000 clones, 89% seen once, with roughly 2% in the top ten. The receptor's source is a human donor in a cohort sampled during active COVID-19. The sequenced sample was peripheral blood. This sequence joins TRBV19 and TRBJ2-5; D is perhaps TRBD2 (6 bases). The DNA of the CDR3 is TGTGCCAGTACTCGCAGACTAGGGCAACAAGAGACCCAGTACTTC. Its protein is CASTRRLGQQETQYF.